This entry describes one TCR beta chain. The antigen is not known. The second PCR ran about 6 to 11 cycles with a sample-barcoded 5' primer and J-beta primers. TCRdb recomputed calls from the 5' RACE reads with MiXCR, one row per CDR3 protein. Counted here are hundreds of thousands of distinct CDR3 sequences, about 61% occurring once; the ten biggest clones make up approximately 24%. This sample is part of a study of blood T cells in healthy people across ages. Study-wide points: As naive T cell percentage varied, TCR beta diversity correlated strongly with it.

Germline assignment: CDR1 SGHVS and CDR2 FQNEAQ. This CDR3 is 12 amino acids long. V was trimmed by 4 bases and J by 4 bases, leaving 6 bases between them. The sample comprised blood. The TCR originated in a man aged 35-49 years in good health. The chain is built from TRBV7-8 and TRBJ2-3; no definite D call. The CDR3 region is CASSSISDTQYF. The CDR3 DNA reads as TGTGCCAGCAGCTCGATATCAGATACGCAGTATTTT.